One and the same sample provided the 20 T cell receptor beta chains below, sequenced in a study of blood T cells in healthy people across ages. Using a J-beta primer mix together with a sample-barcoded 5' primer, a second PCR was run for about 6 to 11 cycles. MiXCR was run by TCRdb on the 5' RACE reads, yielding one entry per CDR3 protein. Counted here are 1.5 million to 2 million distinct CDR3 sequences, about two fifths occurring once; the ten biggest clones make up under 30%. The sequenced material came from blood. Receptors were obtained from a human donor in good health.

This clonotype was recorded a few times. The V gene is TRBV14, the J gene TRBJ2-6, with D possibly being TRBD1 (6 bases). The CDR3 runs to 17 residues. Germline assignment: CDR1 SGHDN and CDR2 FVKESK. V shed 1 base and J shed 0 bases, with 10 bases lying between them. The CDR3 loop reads CASSQGTALSGANVLTF. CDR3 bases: TGTGCCAGCAGCCAAGGGACAGCTCTCTCTGGGGCCAACGTCCTGACTTTC.

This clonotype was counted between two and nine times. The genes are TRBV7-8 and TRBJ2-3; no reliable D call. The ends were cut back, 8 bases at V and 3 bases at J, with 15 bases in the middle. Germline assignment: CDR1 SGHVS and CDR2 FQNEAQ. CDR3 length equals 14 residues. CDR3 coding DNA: TGTGCCAGCCTCTGGGCGCTTGAGACAGATACGCAGTATTTT. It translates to CASLWALETDTQYF.

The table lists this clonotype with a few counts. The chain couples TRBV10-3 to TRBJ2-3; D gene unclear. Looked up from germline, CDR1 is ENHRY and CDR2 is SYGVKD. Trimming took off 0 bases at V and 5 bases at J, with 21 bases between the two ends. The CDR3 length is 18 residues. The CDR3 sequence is CAISESNVAAPTRDTQYF. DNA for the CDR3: TGTGCCATCAGTGAGTCGAACGTCGCGGCCCCGACCAGAGATACGCAGTATTTT.

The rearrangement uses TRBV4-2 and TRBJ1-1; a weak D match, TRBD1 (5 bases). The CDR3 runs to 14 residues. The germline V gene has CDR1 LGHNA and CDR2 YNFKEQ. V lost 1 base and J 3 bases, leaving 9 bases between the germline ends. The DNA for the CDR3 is TGTGCCAGCAGCCAAGTGCGGGGGGACACTGAAGCTTTCTTT. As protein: CASSQVRGDTEAFF.

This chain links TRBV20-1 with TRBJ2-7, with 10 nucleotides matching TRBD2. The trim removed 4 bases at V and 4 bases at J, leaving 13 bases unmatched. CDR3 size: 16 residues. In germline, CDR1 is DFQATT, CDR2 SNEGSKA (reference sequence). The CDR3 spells CSAIEGQQRGGYEQYF. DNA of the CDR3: TGCAGTGCTATAGAGGGTCAGCAGCGGGGGGGATACGAGCAGTACTTC.

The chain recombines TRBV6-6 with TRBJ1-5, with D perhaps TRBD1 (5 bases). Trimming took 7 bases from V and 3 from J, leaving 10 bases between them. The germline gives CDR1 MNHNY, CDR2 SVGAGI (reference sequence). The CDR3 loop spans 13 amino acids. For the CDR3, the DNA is TGTGCCAGCAACCGGGGGGACAATCAGCCCCAGCATTTT. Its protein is CASNRGDNQPQHF.

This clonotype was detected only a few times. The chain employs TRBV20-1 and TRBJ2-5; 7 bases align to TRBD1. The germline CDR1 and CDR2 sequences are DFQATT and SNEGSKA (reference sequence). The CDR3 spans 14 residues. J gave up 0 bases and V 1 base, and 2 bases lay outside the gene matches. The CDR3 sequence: CSARGQGYQETQYF. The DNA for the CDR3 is TGCAGTGCTAGAGGACAGGGTTACCAAGAGACCCAGTACTTC.

CDR3 protein: CASSSERWVGNEQFF. Written as DNA, the CDR3 is TGTGCCAGCAGTTCGGAGCGGTGGGTGGGCAATGAGCAGTTCTTC. The chain couples TRBV6-2 or TRBV6-3 to TRBJ2-1, with a weak D call TRBD2 (5 bases). The germline V and J ends were trimmed by 4 bases and 6 bases, with 16 bases remaining between them. The CDR3 contains 15 residues. The germline V gene encodes CDR1 MNHEY and CDR2 SVGEGT.

CDR3 loop: CAGAGGADYGYTF. For the CDR3, the DNA is TGTGCCGGAGCAGGGGGGGCAGACTATGGCTACACCTTC. The chain combines TRBV6-6 with TRBJ1-2; 7 nucleotides line up with TRBD1. This CDR3 is 13 amino acids long. V lost 11 bases and J lost 3; bases outside the gene matches: 9. Germline CDR1 MNHNY, CDR2 SVGAGI (reference sequence).

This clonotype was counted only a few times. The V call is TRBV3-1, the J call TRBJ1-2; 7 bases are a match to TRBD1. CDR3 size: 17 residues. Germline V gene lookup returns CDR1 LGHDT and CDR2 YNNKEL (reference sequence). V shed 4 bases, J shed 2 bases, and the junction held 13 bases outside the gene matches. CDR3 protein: CASSPQRGGGWNYGYTF. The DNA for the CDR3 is TGTGCCAGCAGCCCCCAGCGGGGAGGGGGCTGGAACTATGGCTACACCTTC.

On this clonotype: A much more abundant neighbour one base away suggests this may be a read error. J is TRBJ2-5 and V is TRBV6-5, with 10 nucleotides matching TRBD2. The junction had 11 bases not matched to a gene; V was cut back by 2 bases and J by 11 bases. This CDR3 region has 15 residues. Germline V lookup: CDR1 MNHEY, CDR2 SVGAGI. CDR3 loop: CASSYVASGGNEQYF. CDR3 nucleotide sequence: TGTGCCAGCAGTTACGTCGCTAGCGGGGGCAATGAGCAGTACTTC.

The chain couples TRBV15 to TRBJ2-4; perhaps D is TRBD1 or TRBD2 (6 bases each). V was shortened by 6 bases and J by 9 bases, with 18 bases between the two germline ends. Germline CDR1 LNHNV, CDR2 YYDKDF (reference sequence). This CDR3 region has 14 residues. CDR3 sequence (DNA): TGTGCCACCAGAAGAACTAGGGGGGAAGGCATTCAGTACTTC. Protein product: CATRRTRGEGIQYF.

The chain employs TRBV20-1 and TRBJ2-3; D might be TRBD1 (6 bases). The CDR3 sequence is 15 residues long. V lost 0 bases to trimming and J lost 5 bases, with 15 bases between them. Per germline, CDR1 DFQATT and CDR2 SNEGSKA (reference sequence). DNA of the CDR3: TGCAGTGCTAGAGACCCTCGTGGGGGCGTAGATACGCAGTATTTT. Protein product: CSARDPRGGVDTQYF.

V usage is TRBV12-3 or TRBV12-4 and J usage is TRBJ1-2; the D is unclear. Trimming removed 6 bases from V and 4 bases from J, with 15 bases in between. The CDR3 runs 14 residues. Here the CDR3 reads CASSPWTDSYGYTF. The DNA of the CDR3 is TGTGCCAGCAGCCCGTGGACGGATAGCTATGGCTACACCTTC.

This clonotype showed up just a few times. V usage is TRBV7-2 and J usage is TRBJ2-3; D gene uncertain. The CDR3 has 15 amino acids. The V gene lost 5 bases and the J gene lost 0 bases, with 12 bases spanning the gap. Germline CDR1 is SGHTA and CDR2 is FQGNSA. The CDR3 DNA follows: TGTGCCAGCAGCCCTAAGGGATTAAGCACAGATACGCAGTATTTT. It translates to CASSPKGLSTDTQYF.

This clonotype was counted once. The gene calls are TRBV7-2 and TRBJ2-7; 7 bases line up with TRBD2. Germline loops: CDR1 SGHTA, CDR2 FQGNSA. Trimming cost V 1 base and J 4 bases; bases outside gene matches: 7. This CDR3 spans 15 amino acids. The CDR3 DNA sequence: TGTGCCAGCAGCTTAGTTCCTAGCGGCGGTTACGAGCAGTACTTC. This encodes CASSLVPSGGYEQYF.

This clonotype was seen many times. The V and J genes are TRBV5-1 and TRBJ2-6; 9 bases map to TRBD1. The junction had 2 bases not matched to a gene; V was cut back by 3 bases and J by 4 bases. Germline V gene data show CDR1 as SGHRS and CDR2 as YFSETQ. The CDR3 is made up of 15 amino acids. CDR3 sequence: CASSSQGAGANVLTF. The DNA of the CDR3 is TGCGCCAGCAGCTCACAGGGGGCCGGGGCCAACGTCCTGACTTTC.

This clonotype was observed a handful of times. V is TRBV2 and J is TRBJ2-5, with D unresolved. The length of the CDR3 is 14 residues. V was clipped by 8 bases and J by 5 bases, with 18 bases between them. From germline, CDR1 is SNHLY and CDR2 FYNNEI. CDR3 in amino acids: CASGLLGIRETQYF. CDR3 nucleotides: TGTGCCAGCGGGTTACTTGGCATCCGGGAGACCCAGTACTTC.

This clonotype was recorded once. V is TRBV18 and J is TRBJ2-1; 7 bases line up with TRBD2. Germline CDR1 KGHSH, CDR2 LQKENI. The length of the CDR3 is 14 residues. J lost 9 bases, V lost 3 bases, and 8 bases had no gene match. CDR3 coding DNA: TGTGCCAGCTCACCGCAGCCTGGGGGGGTTGAGCAGTTCTTC. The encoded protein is CASSPQPGGVEQFF. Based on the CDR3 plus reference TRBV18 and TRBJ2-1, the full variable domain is NAGVMQNPRHLVRRRGQEARLRCSPMKGHSHVYWYRQLPEEGLKFMVYLQKENIIDESGMPKERFSAEFPKEGPSILRIQQVVRGDSAAYFCASSPQPGGVEQFFGPGTRLTVL.

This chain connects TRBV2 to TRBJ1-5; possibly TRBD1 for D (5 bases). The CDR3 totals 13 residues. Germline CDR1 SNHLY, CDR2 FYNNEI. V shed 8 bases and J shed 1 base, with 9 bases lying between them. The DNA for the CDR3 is TGTGCCAGCCAAAGGGACAGCAATCAGCCCCAGCATTTT. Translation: CASQRDSNQPQHF.